This T cell receptor beta chain came from a study of T cells expressing NK-cell markers. No DNA is given; TCRdb re-called the 5' RACE reads and lists each CDR3 protein once. Its table records 350,000 to 450,000 distinct CDR3 sequences. CDR3 length equals 14 residues. The germline V gene has CDR1 SGHKS and CDR2 YYEKEE (reference sequence). V gene TRBV5-5 combines with J gene TRBJ2-7; the TCRdb call, TRBD2, lacks DNA for checking. The TCR comes from a man aged 18-70 years in good health. Sequenced sample: blood T cells: a sorted CD56 or NKG2C T cell subset, CD4+ or CD8+ T cells, or bulk PBMC T cells (not recorded which). CDR3 protein: CASSRLAGSYEQYF.